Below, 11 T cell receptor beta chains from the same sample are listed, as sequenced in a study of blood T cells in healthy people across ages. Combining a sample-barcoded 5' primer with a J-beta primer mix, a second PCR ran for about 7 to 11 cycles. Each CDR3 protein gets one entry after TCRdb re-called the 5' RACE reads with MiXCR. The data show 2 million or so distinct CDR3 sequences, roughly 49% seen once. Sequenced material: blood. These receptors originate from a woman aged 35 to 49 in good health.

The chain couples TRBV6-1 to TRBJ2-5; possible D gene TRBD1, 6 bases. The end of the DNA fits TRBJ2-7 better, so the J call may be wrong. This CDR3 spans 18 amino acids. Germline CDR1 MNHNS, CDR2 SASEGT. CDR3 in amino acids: CASSDPGSYRVTTYEQYF. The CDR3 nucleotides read TGTGCCAGCAGTGACCCGGGTTCCTACAGGGTTACTACCTACGAGCAGTACTTC.

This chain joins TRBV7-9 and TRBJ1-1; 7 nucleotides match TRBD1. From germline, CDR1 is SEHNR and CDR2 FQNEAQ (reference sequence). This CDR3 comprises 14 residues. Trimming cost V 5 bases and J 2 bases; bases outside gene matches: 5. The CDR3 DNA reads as TGTGCCAGCAGCCCTACAGGGGTTAACACTGAAGCTTTCTTT. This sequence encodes CASSPTGVNTEAFF.

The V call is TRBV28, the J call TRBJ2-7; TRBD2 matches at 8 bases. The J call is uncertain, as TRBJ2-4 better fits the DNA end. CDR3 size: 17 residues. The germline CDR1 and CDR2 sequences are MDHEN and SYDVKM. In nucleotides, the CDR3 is TGTGCCAGCAGTTCGGATCGGGGGGGACGAAGACAAAACATTCAGTACTTC. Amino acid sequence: CASSSDRGGRRQNIQYF.

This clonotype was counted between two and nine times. The CDR3 sequence is CASGSSRLAGGSTDTQYF. In DNA form, the CDR3 reads TGTGCTAGTGGCTCCTCCCGACTAGCGGGGGGGAGCACAGATACGCAGTATTTT. This sequence joins TRBV12-5 and TRBJ2-3; 14 bases line up with TRBD2. With 6 bases clipped from V and 0 bases from J, the junction kept 8 bases outside the gene matches. The CDR3 is 18 residues long. Germline V gives CDR1 LGHNT, CDR2 FRNRAP.

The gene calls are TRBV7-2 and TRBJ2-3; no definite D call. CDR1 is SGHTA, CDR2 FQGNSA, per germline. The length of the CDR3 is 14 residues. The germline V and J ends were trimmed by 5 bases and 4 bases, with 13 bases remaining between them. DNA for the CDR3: TGTGCCAGCAGCCTCCACGACGGGCCAGATACGCAGTATTTT. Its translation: CASSLHDGPDTQYF.

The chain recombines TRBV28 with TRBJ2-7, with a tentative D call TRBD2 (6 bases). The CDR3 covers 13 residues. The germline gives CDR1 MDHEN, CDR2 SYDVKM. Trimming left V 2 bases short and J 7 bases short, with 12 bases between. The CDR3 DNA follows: TGTGCCAGCAGTTTAGGGGGGTCCGGGGAGCAGTACTTC. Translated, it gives CASSLGGSGEQYF.

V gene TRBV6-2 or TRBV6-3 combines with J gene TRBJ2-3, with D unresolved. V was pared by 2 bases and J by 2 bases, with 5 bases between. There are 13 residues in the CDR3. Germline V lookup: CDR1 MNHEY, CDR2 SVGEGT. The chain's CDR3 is CASSYGITDTQYF. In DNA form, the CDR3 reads TGTGCCAGCAGTTACGGCATCACAGATACGCAGTATTTT.

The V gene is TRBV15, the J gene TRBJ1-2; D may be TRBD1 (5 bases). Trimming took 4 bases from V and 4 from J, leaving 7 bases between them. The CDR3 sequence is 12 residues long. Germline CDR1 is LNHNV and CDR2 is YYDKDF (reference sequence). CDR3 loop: CATSNGGYGYTF. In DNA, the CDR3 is TGTGCCACCAGCAACGGGGGCTATGGCTACACCTTC.

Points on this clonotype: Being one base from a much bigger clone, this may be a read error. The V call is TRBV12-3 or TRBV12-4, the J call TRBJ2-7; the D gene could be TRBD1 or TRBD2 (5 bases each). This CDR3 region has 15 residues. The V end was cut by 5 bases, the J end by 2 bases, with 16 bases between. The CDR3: CASSRVGDGTYEQYF. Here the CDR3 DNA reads TGTGCCAGCAGTCGGGTGGGGGACGGGACCTACGAGCAGTACTTC.

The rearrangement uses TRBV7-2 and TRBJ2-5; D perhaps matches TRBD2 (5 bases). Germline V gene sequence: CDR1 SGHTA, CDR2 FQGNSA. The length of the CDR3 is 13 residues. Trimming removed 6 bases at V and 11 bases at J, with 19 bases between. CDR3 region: CASRKRTGNEQYF. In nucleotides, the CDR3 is TGTGCCAGCAGAAAGAGGACCGGGAATGAGCAGTACTTC.

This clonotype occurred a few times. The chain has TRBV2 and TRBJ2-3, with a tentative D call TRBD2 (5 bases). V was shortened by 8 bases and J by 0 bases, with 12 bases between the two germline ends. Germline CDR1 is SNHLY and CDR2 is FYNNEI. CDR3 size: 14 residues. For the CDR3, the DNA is TGTGCCAGCCCGAGCGGAGCTAGCACAGATACGCAGTATTTT. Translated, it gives CASPSGASTDTQYF.